What follows are 30 T cell receptor beta chains derived from one specimen sequenced in a study of prognosis after radiotherapy for stage I lung cancer. Genomic DNA yielded TCR beta CDR3, amplified by two-round multiplex PCR. Primers (each specific to one TRBV or TRBJ gene) were used in first-round PCR. TCRdb re-derived calls from the multiplex PCR reads in MiXCR, one entry per CDR3 protein. The sample carries 17,000 or so distinct CDR3 sequences, roughly 28% recorded once. The sample in question was PBMCs, obtained before or after stereotactic body radiation therapy (not recorded which). Receptors originate from a donor of 50 years or more with non-small cell lung cancer.

CDR3 loop: CASRPQCQDIRQAEQYF. CDR3 in DNA: TGTGCCAGCAGACCTCAATGCCAGGACATCCGACAGGCCGAGCAGTACTTC. The J gene is TRBJ2-7, the V gene TRBV28, with D maybe TRBD1 (6 bases). V was trimmed by 6 bases and J by 6 bases, leaving 27 bases between them. Germline-derived CDR1 and CDR2 are MDHEN and SYDVKM. The CDR3 extends over 17 amino acids.

Many counts were recorded for this clonotype. CDR3 DNA: TGTGCCAGCAGTTGGCGGACACTTAACACTGAAGCTTTCTTT. This encodes CASSWRTLNTEAFF. This rearrangement joins TRBV6-2 or TRBV6-3 to TRBJ1-1; weak D call: TRBD1 (5 bases). V was clipped by 4 bases and J by 2 bases, with 11 bases between them. Germline V CDR1 and CDR2: MNHEY, SVGEGT. The CDR3 spans 14 residues.

In the case of this clonotype: One end of the junction does not line up with germline, which may come from a read error. The V and J genes are TRBV7-8 and TRBJ2-4, with 9 bases identical to TRBD1. The germline V gene has CDR1 SGHVS and CDR2 FQNEAQ. This CDR3 spans 16 amino acids. The CDR3 DNA sequence: TGTGCCAGCAGCCCAAGAGGGGACAGGGAAATCCCACATCAGTCCTTC. Translating it yields CASSPRGDREIPHQSF.

The table lists this clonotype with many counts. This chain uses TRBV3-1 with TRBJ2-5; weak D call: TRBD2 (5 bases). CDR1 is LGHDT, CDR2 YNNKEL, per germline (reference sequence). There are 16 residues in the CDR3. Trimming took off 3 bases at V and 7 bases at J, with 21 bases between the two ends. The CDR3 region has the DNA TGTGCCAGCAGCCAGCACCGGGAACCCGGAGGTGGGACCCAGTACTTC. Encoded protein: CASSQHREPGGGTQYF.

Many counts were recorded for this clonotype. The V call is TRBV6-1, the J call TRBJ2-1, with D tentatively TRBD1 (6 bases). This CDR3 comprises 13 residues. Germline V CDR1 and CDR2: MNHNS, SASEGT. With 9 bases removed from V and 5 bases from J, the gap between germline ends came to 14 bases. The CDR3 coding sequence is TGTGCCAGTCGTAACAGGGTACACAATGAGCAGTTCTTC. Its protein product is CASRNRVHNEQFF.

A note on this clonotype: A single base separates this from a much larger clone, so it may be a read error. This chain links TRBV27 with TRBJ1-6, with no clear D. The germline V gene has CDR1 MNHEY and CDR2 SMNVEV (reference sequence). The germline V and J ends were trimmed by 7 bases and 11 bases, with 18 bases remaining between them. CDR3 size: 14 residues. CDR3 sequence (DNA): TGTGCCAGCACGTGGTGTGAAGGAATGACACCCCTCCACTTT. As protein: CASTWCEGMTPLHF.

The sample holds one count of this clonotype. Mismatch with germline at one junction end may stem from a read error. CDR3 sequence (DNA): TGTACCTGGAGTGTCGACAGGGGCGCGGGTGGCTACACCTTC. Translated: CTWSVDRGAGGYTF. V gene TRBV30 combines with J gene TRBJ1-2; TRBD1 matches at 8 bases. CDR3 length: 14 residues. The germline V gene encodes CDR1 GTSNPN and CDR2 SVGIG (reference sequence).

The chain couples TRBV28 to TRBJ2-2, with 13 positions matching TRBD2. Unmatched junction bases numbered 16, after V lost 5 bases and J lost 10 bases. CDR3 length equals 18 residues. CDR1 MDHEN and CDR2 SYDVKM come from the germline V gene. The CDR3 sequence is CASSHLTSGRADFTELFF. The CDR3 nucleotides read TGTGCCAGCAGTCACCTTACTAGCGGGAGGGCCGATTTCACGGAGCTGTTTTTT. Looking up the rest from reference TRBV28 and TRBJ2-2 gives the full variable domain: DVKVTQSSRYLVKRTGEKVFLECVQDMDHENMFWYRQDPGLGLRLIYFSYDVKMKEKGDIPEGYSVSREKKERFSLILESASTNQTSMYLCASSHLTSGRADFTELFFGEGSRLTVL.

This sequence joins TRBV6-4 and TRBJ2-1, with no clear D. From germline, CDR1 is MRHNA and CDR2 SNTAGT. Trimming removed 5 bases at V and 7 bases at J, with 12 bases between. This CDR3 spans 13 amino acids. In DNA, the CDR3 is TGTGCCAGCAGTTACCACTATCTTAATGAGCAGTTCTTC. Translated: CASSYHYLNEQFF.

This clonotype showed up many times. The J gene is TRBJ2-7, the V gene TRBV10-2; TRBD1 matches 7 bases. Trimming at V came to 9 bases and at J to 1 base, leaving 9 bases not matched to a gene. This CDR3 is built from 14 residues. The germline V gene encodes CDR1 WSHSY and CDR2 SAAADI. The chain's CDR3 is CASTTGAISYEQYF. CDR3 DNA sequence: TGCGCCAGTACAACAGGGGCAATTTCCTACGAGCAGTACTTC.

This clonotype was seen a single time. The junction and the germline gene differ at one end; a read error may be behind it. This sequence joins TRBV27 and TRBJ2-3, with TRBD2 matching over 13 bases. The germline gives CDR1 MNHEY, CDR2 SMNVEV (reference sequence). This CDR3 is 20 amino acids long. In DNA form, the CDR3 reads TGTGCCAACAGTTTATGGACTAGCGGGAGAATACTGACCGCCACAGATACGCAGTATTTT. Translation gives CANSLWTSGRILTATDTQYF.

Remarks on this clonotype: A far larger clone lies a single base away; this is likely a read error. V usage is TRBV6-4 and J usage is TRBJ2-7; D is undetermined. This CDR3 has 16 residues. Per the germline V gene, CDR1 is MRHNA and CDR2 is SNTAGT. The V gene lost 3 bases and the J gene lost 1 base, with 16 bases spanning the gap. CDR3 sequence: CASSEVTGWVSYEQYF. The CDR3 nucleotides are TGTGCCAGCAGTGAAGTGACCGGGTGGGTGTCCTACGAGCAGTACTTC.

In its sample, this clonotype was seen many times. CDR3 sequence reads: CASSSTSVVGGGETQYF. CDR3 nucleotide sequence: TGTGCCAGCAGCTCCACGTCGGTTGTGGGAGGGGGCGAGACCCAGTACTTC. The chain joins TRBV7-8 to TRBJ2-5, with D possibly being TRBD1 or TRBD2 (7 bases each). This CDR3 has 17 amino acids. Germline V CDR1 and CDR2: SGHVS, FQNEAQ. The ends were cut back, 4 bases at V and 5 bases at J, with 23 bases in the middle.

The V call is TRBV7-6, the J call TRBJ1-2, with no clear D. This CDR3 contains 12 residues. Germline values: CDR1 SGHVS, CDR2 FNYEAQ. V gave up 5 bases and J gave up 11 bases, with 15 bases separating them. The CDR3 sequence: CASSQGKLGYTF. For the CDR3, the DNA is TGTGCCAGCAGCCAAGGGAAGCTTGGATACACCTTC.

This clonotype was detected ten times or more. The chain joins TRBV27 to TRBJ2-7; maybe TRBD2 (5 bases). This CDR3 is 15 amino acids long. Between the trimmed V and J ends, which lost 6 bases and 5 bases, there was a span of 20 bases. Germline V gene lookup returns CDR1 MNHEY and CDR2 SMNVEV (reference sequence). This CDR3 reads CASSFDYQGVHEQYF. CDR3 DNA sequence: TGTGCCAGCAGCTTTGACTACCAAGGTGTCCACGAGCAGTACTTC.

For this clonotype: A far larger clone is only one base removed, so a read error is likely. The chain employs TRBV2 and TRBJ2-1, with TRBD2 matching 7 bases. Germline V gives CDR1 SNHLY, CDR2 FYNNEI. The CDR3 has 16 amino acids. Unmatched junction bases numbered 11, after V lost 2 bases and J lost 7 bases. The CDR3 protein is CASSEFGRTPKNEQFF. CDR3 DNA sequence: TGTGCCAGCAGTGAATTCGGGAGGACCCCCAAAAATGAGCAGTTCTTC.

The rearrangement joins TRBV27 to TRBJ2-5; 11 bases are shared with TRBD2. CDR3 length: 16 amino acids. Losses at the gene ends were 6 bases for V and 1 base for J; bases not matched to a gene: 7. From germline, CDR1 is MNHEY and CDR2 SMNVEV (reference sequence). The CDR3 loop reads CASSRWLAGGQETQYF. The CDR3 bases are TGTGCCAGCAGCAGATGGCTAGCGGGAGGCCAAGAGACCCAGTACTTC.

At least ten counts were recorded for this clonotype. V gene TRBV10-2 combines with J gene TRBJ2-1; no clear D gene. With 6 bases removed from V and 9 bases from J, the gap between germline ends came to 6 bases. Per germline, CDR1 WSHSY and CDR2 SAAADI. CDR3 length equals 10 residues. CDR3 loop: CASRDAEQFF. The CDR3 DNA sequence: TGCGCCAGCAGGGACGCTGAGCAGTTCTTC.

This clonotype has a count of ten or more. V is TRBV6-2 or TRBV6-3 and J is TRBJ1-5; D call uncertain. Between the trimmed V and J ends, which lost 7 bases and 2 bases, there was a span of 12 bases. The CDR3 is made up of 14 amino acids. CDR1 and CDR2 (germline): MNHEY, SVGEGT. CDR3 bases: TGTGCCAGCACCACGAGCGGGCGCAATCAGCCCCAGCATTTT. It translates to CASTTSGRNQPQHF.

This clonotype is a singleton in its sample. The chain links TRBV6-2 or TRBV6-3 to TRBJ1-5; D remains ambiguous. Germline CDR1 is MNHEY and CDR2 is SVGEGT. V lost 5 bases and J 4 bases, leaving 12 bases between the germline ends. The CDR3 has 14 amino acids. The CDR3 here is CASSGYIQNQPQHF. In nucleotides, the CDR3 is TGTGCCAGCAGTGGGTACATCCAAAATCAGCCCCAGCATTTT.

This clonotype was seen many times. V gene TRBV19 combines with J gene TRBJ1-4; D uncertain. Germline V gene lookup returns CDR1 LNHDA and CDR2 SQIVND (reference sequence). V was cut by 5 bases and J by 8 bases, with 18 bases left in between. The CDR3 contains 15 residues. CDR3 amino acids: CASSPGRTSGEKLFF. CDR3 DNA sequence: TGTGCCAGTAGTCCAGGACGGACTTCGGGGGAAAAACTGTTTTTT.

The chain links TRBV20-1 to TRBJ2-7, with a tentative D call TRBD1 (5 bases). The CDR3 covers 13 residues. Germline V gives CDR1 DFQATT, CDR2 SNEGSKA (reference sequence). For the CDR3, the DNA is TGCTCATTAAGGGGTAGGGGCGGATACGAGCAGTACTTC. Encoded protein: CSLRGRGGYEQYF.

With regard to this clonotype: Because it lacks the conserved phenylalanine or tryptophan at the end, this CDR3 is likely a read error. The chain combines TRBV28 with TRBJ2-1; 8 bases are shared with TRBD2. J lost 8 bases, V lost 2 bases, and 11 bases had no gene match. Germline assignment: CDR1 MDHEN and CDR2 SYDVKM. CDR3 length equals 16 residues. The CDR3: CASSLGTRGRIYEQFI. Written as DNA, the CDR3 is TGTGCCAGCAGTTTAGGGACTAGAGGGAGAATCTATGAGCAGTTCATC.

Concerning this clonotype itself: A far larger clone is off by one base, so a read error is likely. V and J are TRBV13 and TRBJ2-5, with a weak D call TRBD1 (5 bases). V was clipped by 5 bases and J by 3 bases, with 16 bases between them. The CDR3 has 15 amino acids. The germline V gene has CDR1 PRHDT and CDR2 FYEKMQ (reference sequence). Here the CDR3 reads CASSASPQTEETQYF. For the CDR3, the DNA is TGTGCCAGCAGCGCAAGTCCCCAGACAGAAGAGACCCAGTACTTC.

This clonotype was detected many times. The rearrangement joins TRBV7-9 to TRBJ1-1; maybe TRBD1 (5 bases). The CDR3 consists of 15 residues. Trimming removed 4 bases from V and 3 bases from J, with 15 bases in between. Germline lookup yields CDR1 SEHNR and CDR2 FQNEAQ (reference sequence). The CDR3 spells CASSSSGRGDTEAFF. The DNA of the CDR3 is TGTGCCAGCAGCTCCTCAGGGAGGGGTGACACTGAAGCTTTCTTT.

Many counts were recorded for this clonotype. This chain joins TRBV2 and TRBJ2-5; 8 bases are shared with TRBD1. Germline V gene sequence: CDR1 SNHLY, CDR2 FYNNEI. The CDR3 extends over 14 amino acids. With 6 bases clipped from V and 5 bases from J, the junction kept 8 bases outside the gene matches. This chain's CDR3 is CASRATGVGETQYF. The CDR3 DNA follows: TGTGCCAGCAGGGCGACAGGGGTCGGCGAGACCCAGTACTTC.

This clonotype was seen repeatedly, ten times or more. The rearrangement uses TRBV30 and TRBJ1-3; D possibly corresponds to TRBD1 (5 bases). This CDR3 has 16 residues. Trimming shortened V by 2 bases and J by 0 bases, and 14 bases separated the two germline ends. Germline loops: CDR1 GTSNPN, CDR2 SVGIG (reference sequence). The CDR3 reads CAWSLGRRVSGNTIYF. The CDR3, as DNA: TGTGCCTGGAGTTTGGGACGGAGAGTCTCTGGAAACACCATATATTTT. Variable domain in full (rest from reference TRBV30 and TRBJ1-3): SQTIHQWPATLVQPVGSPLSLECTVEGTSNPNLYWYRQAAGRGLQLLFYSVGIGQISSEVPQNLSASRPQDRQFILSSKKLLLSDSGFYLCAWSLGRRVSGNTIYFGEGSWLTVV.

In its sample, this clonotype was seen many times. With a much larger clone just one base away, this may be a read error. The rearrangement links TRBV20-1 to TRBJ2-3; D possibly matches TRBD1 or TRBD2 (5 bases each). The CDR3 runs 15 residues. The V end lost 3 bases, the J end lost 11 bases, and 24 bases lay between the germline ends. Germline V gene lookup returns CDR1 DFQATT and CDR2 SNEGSKA (reference sequence). CDR3 sequence reads: CSASRRGGNAPWQYF. The CDR3 bases are TGCAGTGCTAGCCGCCGGGGCGGAAACGCCCCTTGGCAGTATTTT.

This clonotype has a count of ten or more. The chain has TRBV20-1 and TRBJ2-5; no definite D call. Looked up from germline, CDR1 is DFQATT and CDR2 is SNEGSKA (reference sequence). V lost 4 bases to trimming and J lost 5 bases, with 11 bases between them. The CDR3 covers 12 residues. CDR3 protein: CSAIGRGETQYF. The CDR3 DNA follows: TGCAGTGCTATAGGGCGTGGGGAGACCCAGTACTTC.

Note on this clonotype: A single base separates this from a much larger clone, so it may be a read error. The J gene is TRBJ2-7, the V gene TRBV5-1, with TRBD1 matching 12 bases. The J call is uncertain, as TRBJ2-5 better fits the DNA end. This CDR3 has 17 amino acids. CDR1 is SGHRS and CDR2 is YFSETQ in the germline V gene. The CDR3 here is CASLPLWGQGARETQYF. DNA for the CDR3: TGCGCCAGCCTCCCCCTTTGGGGACAGGGGGCGAGGGAGACCCAGTACTTC.